This T cell receptor beta chain was captured by sequencing in a study of T cells after posttransplantation cyclophosphamide. This clone was recorded at least ten times. What it binds is not known. Busulfan-fludarabine conditioning, marrow transplant, and cyclophosphamide on days +3 and +4 were administered. The repertoire was sequenced with immunoSEQ multiplex PCR; TCRdb's copy has only in-frame clones and lacks some. Observed are just under 8,000 clones, no singletons, with the top ten taking roughly 6%. The CDR3 extends over 14 amino acids. Germline trimming cut 7 bases from V and 2 bases from J; bases unmatched to any gene: 3. Study-wide findings and caveats: TRB clonality was highly associated with recipient CMV seropositivity and reactivation. Donor CD8+ memory clones often dominated recipient blood repertoires at later times. Skin or GI-infiltrating T cells shared few TRB sequences with blood.

The chain carries TRBV12-3 or TRBV12-4 and TRBJ2-1, with 9 bases matching TRBD2. The specimen was PBMCs, collected after an allogeneic stem cell transplant with post-transplant cyclophosphamide. The clonotype comes from a male patient aged 30 to 40 who received an allogeneic stem cell transplant from an unrelated donor, was CMV-positive, and had acute and chronic GVHD. Some T cells could come from the graft donor. The CDR3 protein is CASIAGGPYNEQFF. The CDR3 region has the DNA TGTGCCAGCATCGCGGGAGGGCCCTACAATGAGCAGTTCTTC.